The 20 T cell receptor beta chains below all came from one sample that was sequenced in a study of CD8 T cells in ankylosing spondylitis. A single record per CDR3 protein comes from TCRdb applying MiXCR to the 5' RACE reads. The sample includes roughly 150,000 distinct CDR3 sequences, around a tenth of them seen just once. The source material was blood, either unsorted or a sorted T cell fraction (not recorded which). All receptors come from a female donor with ankylosing spondylitis or in good health (not recorded which).

In the case of this clonotype: This may come from a read error, since a much larger clone is one base off. The chain combines TRBV12-3 or TRBV12-4 with TRBJ2-6; the match to TRBD2 covers 8 bases. The CDR3 loop spans 18 amino acids. Here the CDR3 reads CTSRPEAGAFSGANVLTF. In DNA form, the CDR3 reads TGTACCAGCAGGCCTGAAGCGGGAGCTTTCTCTGGGGCCAACGTCCTGACTTTC.

This clonotype has just a few counts. The chain has TRBV5-4 and TRBJ1-5; D is unclear. The germline V gene has CDR1 SGHNT and CDR2 YYREEE (reference sequence). The length of the CDR3 is 16 residues. V lost 3 bases, J lost 8 bases, and 21 bases lay in between. The CDR3 DNA follows: TGTGCCAGCAGCTCTTCCCCCTTGGACGGGATTGAGCCCCAGCATTTT. Amino acid sequence: CASSSSPLDGIEPQHF.

This clonotype has a count of ten or more. The chain recombines TRBV5-8 with TRBJ1-1; no firm D call. Trimming removed 6 bases from V and 9 bases from J, with 21 bases in between. Germline V gives CDR1 SGHTS, CDR2 YDEGEE. The CDR3 covers 14 residues. This chain's CDR3 is CASTPTALPSQAFF. Here the CDR3 DNA reads TGTGCCAGCACCCCAACGGCTTTACCTTCCCAAGCTTTCTTT. The variable domain in full, with the rest retrieved from reference TRBV5-8 and TRBJ1-1, is EAGVTQSPTHLIKTRGQQATLRCSPISGHTSVYWYQQALGLGLQFLLWYDEGEERNRGNFPPRFSGRQFPNYSSELNVNALELEDSALYLCASTPTALPSQAFFGQGTRLTVV.

The chain joins TRBV6-2 or TRBV6-3 to TRBJ1-2; 7 bases are a match to TRBD1. V lost 0 bases and J lost 2; bases outside the gene matches: 3. The CDR3 spans 15 residues. The V gene's germline CDR1 is MNHEY and CDR2 SVGEGT. CDR3 amino acids: CASSYSKTGNYGYTF. The CDR3 DNA reads TGTGCCAGCAGTTACTCCAAGACAGGGAACTATGGCTACACCTTC.

This clonotype has at least ten counts. The chain couples TRBV27 to TRBJ2-3, with D tentatively TRBD1 (7 bases). Trimming shortened V by 8 bases and J by 1 base, and 10 bases separated the two germline ends. Germline V gives CDR1 MNHEY, CDR2 SMNVEV (reference sequence). The CDR3 sequence is 13 residues long. CDR3 protein: CASGGGGTDTQYF. Here the CDR3 DNA reads TGTGCCAGCGGAGGGGGCGGCACAGATACGCAGTATTTT.

This clonotype was picked up a small number of times. The rearrangement links TRBV27 to TRBJ2-1; D uncertain. The CDR3 loop spans 13 amino acids. Germline V lookup: CDR1 MNHEY, CDR2 SMNVEV (reference sequence). V was shortened by 6 bases and J by 4 bases, with 10 bases between the two germline ends. CDR3 sequence reads: CASSPAWYNEQFF. CDR3 in DNA: TGTGCCAGCAGCCCCGCGTGGTACAATGAGCAGTTCTTC.

The chain has TRBV7-6 and TRBJ2-2; D call uncertain. CDR3 length equals 13 residues. CDR1 is SGHVS and CDR2 is FNYEAQ in the germline V gene. V was pared by 6 bases and J by 1 base, with 6 bases between. CDR3 bases: TGTGCCAGCAGTTACGTGAACACCGGGGAGCTGTTTTTT. It encodes CASSYVNTGELFF.

This clonotype was counted only a few times. The chain recombines TRBV5-8 with TRBJ2-7; the D gene is possibly TRBD2 (6 bases). Germline V gives CDR1 SGHTS, CDR2 YDEGEE. Trimming stripped 0 bases from V and 1 base from J, with 14 bases between. The CDR3 has 16 amino acids. DNA for the CDR3: TGTGCCAGCAGCTTGGTCGGGAGTAGGGTATCCTACGAGCAGTACTTC. The encoded protein is CASSLVGSRVSYEQYF.

The rearrangement joins TRBV7-6 to TRBJ2-2; 8 positions agree with TRBD2. The CDR3 runs 16 residues. Germline values: CDR1 SGHVS, CDR2 FNYEAQ. With V trimmed by 5 bases and J by 0 bases, 5 bases remained unmatched. For the CDR3, the DNA is TGTGCCAGCAGCCAGTCAGCGGGAGCGAACACCGGGGAGCTGTTTTTT. Translated, it gives CASSQSAGANTGELFF.

This clonotype was counted ten times or more. The rearrangement uses TRBV28 and TRBJ2-7; no clear D gene. Germline V gives CDR1 MDHEN, CDR2 SYDVKM. The V gene lost 3 bases and the J gene lost 0 bases, with 15 bases spanning the gap. The CDR3 runs to 16 residues. The DNA of the CDR3 is TGTGCCAGCAGTTTTGGGCCTGAAGGTAGCTCCTACGAGCAGTACTTC. It yields the protein CASSFGPEGSSYEQYF.

This clonotype was observed many times. The chain carries TRBV29-1 and TRBJ2-7; weak D call: TRBD1 (6 bases). The CDR3 has 12 amino acids. Trimming removed 3 bases from V and 6 bases from J, with 12 bases in between. The germline V gene has CDR1 SQVTM and CDR2 ANQGSEA. CDR3 bases: TGCAGCGTTGATCCAGGGGTCGGCGAGCAGTACTTC. Protein product: CSVDPGVGEQYF.

Many counts were recorded for this clonotype. V gene TRBV5-6 combines with J gene TRBJ2-7, with 7 positions matching TRBD1. CDR3 size: 13 residues. The germline V gene encodes CDR1 SGHDT and CDR2 YYEEEE. The ends lost 5 bases at V and 7 bases at J; junction bases unmatched: 9. As DNA, the CDR3 is TGTGCCAGCAGTCTGACAGGGTCGGGGGAGCAGTACTTC. It encodes CASSLTGSGEQYF.

The table lists this clonotype with many counts. This chain joins TRBV28 and TRBJ1-1, with TRBD1 as a possible D gene (5 bases). The CDR3 runs to 15 residues. Germline CDR1 MDHEN, CDR2 SYDVKM. The V end lost 5 bases, the J end lost 3 bases, and 16 bases lay between the germline ends. The CDR3 reads CASSMIQGLDTEAFF. The CDR3 nucleotides read TGTGCCAGCAGTATGATTCAGGGCCTCGACACTGAAGCTTTCTTT.

V and J are TRBV27 and TRBJ1-1; possible D gene TRBD1, 5 bases. The CDR3 loop spans 15 amino acids. Germline lookup yields CDR1 MNHEY and CDR2 SMNVEV (reference sequence). Trimming left V 2 bases short and J 7 bases short, with 17 bases between. CDR3 sequence: CASSLVWGGKGEAFF. The CDR3 region has the DNA TGTGCCAGCAGTTTAGTGTGGGGGGGAAAAGGTGAAGCTTTCTTT.

This clonotype was observed many times. The CDR3 sequence: CSVDLGVNYGYTF. Here the CDR3 DNA reads TGCAGCGTTGACTTAGGGGTTAACTATGGCTACACCTTC. The chain joins TRBV29-1 to TRBJ1-2, with D possibly TRBD1 on 5 matching bases. Germline lookup yields CDR1 SQVTM and CDR2 ANQGSEA. The CDR3 is 13 amino acids. V lost 3 bases and J lost 1, with 9 bases in between.

This clonotype has more than one count but fewer than ten. The rearrangement links TRBV7-9 to TRBJ2-1; a possible D gene is TRBD1 (5 bases). The CDR3 contains 15 residues. Trimming left V 1 base short and J 4 bases short, with 11 bases between. CDR1 is SEHNR, CDR2 FQNEAQ, per germline (reference sequence). Here the CDR3 DNA reads TGTGCCAGCAGCTTAGTCACAGGACGATACAATGAGCAGTTCTTC. The encoded protein is CASSLVTGRYNEQFF.

This clonotype was counted between two and nine times. V is TRBV10-3 and J is TRBJ2-7, with D maybe TRBD2 (7 bases). V was trimmed by 4 bases and J by 2 bases, leaving 12 bases between them. The germline V gene has CDR1 ENHRY and CDR2 SYGVKD. The CDR3 loop spans 14 amino acids. CDR3: CAISGEGGTYEQYF. Here the CDR3 DNA reads TGTGCCATCAGTGGGGAGGGGGGAACCTACGAGCAGTACTTC.

The chain couples TRBV30 to TRBJ2-5, with TRBD2 matching 8 bases. Germline V gene lookup returns CDR1 GTSNPN and CDR2 SVGIG (reference sequence). After removal of 3 bases from V and 5 bases from J, the junction contained 11 bases not matched to a gene. This CDR3 is 15 amino acids long. For the CDR3, the DNA is TGTGCCTGGAGAGGAGAGCGGGAGTGGATGGAGACCCAGTACTTC. Amino acid sequence: CAWRGEREWMETQYF.

The rearrangement uses TRBV27 and TRBJ2-1, with D perhaps assigned TRBD1 or TRBD2 (5 bases each). V gave up 4 bases and J gave up 4 bases, with 11 bases separating them. Germline CDR1 MNHEY, CDR2 SMNVEV (reference sequence). This CDR3 region has 14 residues. CDR3 in DNA: TGTGCCAGCAGTTCCCTCGGGACGTACAATGAGCAGTTCTTC. Its translation is CASSSLGTYNEQFF.

This clonotype was seen a handful of times. This chain links TRBV24-1 with TRBJ2-7, with D perhaps matching TRBD1 or TRBD2 (5 bases each). V was pared by 4 bases and J by 4 bases, with 19 bases between. CDR1 and CDR2 from the germline V gene are KGHDR and SFDVKD. This CDR3 spans 16 amino acids. CDR3 sequence: CATSEPRDARSYEQYF. The CDR3 DNA reads TGTGCCACCAGTGAACCCCGGGACGCAAGATCATACGAGCAGTACTTC.